A single sample gave rise to the 29 T cell receptor beta chains below, sequenced in a study of T cell responses to AZD1222 COVID-19 vaccine (dated by TCRdb to the early 2020s). Receptors were amplified or captured by the immunoSEQ multiplex PCR assay. In its TCRdb copy, this immuneACCESS table keeps in-frame sequences only and misses some clones. Where compared with another copy, unresolved V genes explain less than half of these, and the others have no known cause. The sample table records more than 100,000 clones; approximately 87% of these occur just once. The biggest ten clones account for over 3% of the sample. This specimen's time point label, interpreted: baseline before first vaccination. Sequencing used peripheral blood, obtained on day 0 of AZD1222 vaccination. These receptors all stem from an adult in good health.

The V and J genes are TRBV5-1 and TRBJ2-1, with D tentatively TRBD1 (6 bases). V lost 7 bases, J lost 4 bases, and 18 bases lay in between. This CDR3 has 15 residues. Germline CDR1 is SGHRS and CDR2 is YFSETQ. The CDR3 DNA sequence: TGCGCCAGCCTTAATCGGGACATGATTTACAATGAGCAGTTCTTC. Its translation is CASLNRDMIYNEQFF.

V and J are TRBV6-6 and TRBJ1-1; no definite D call. Germline lookup yields CDR1 MNHNY and CDR2 SVGAGI (reference sequence). V lost 0 bases and J lost 4, with 12 bases in between. This CDR3 comprises 15 residues. CDR3 residues: CASSYSGSRSTEAFF. The CDR3 region has the DNA TGTGCCAGCAGTTACTCGGGCAGCCGGTCCACTGAAGCTTTCTTT.

The chain is built from TRBV11-2 and TRBJ1-6; 9 positions agree with TRBD1. The V gene's germline CDR1 is SGHAT and CDR2 FQNNGV. V dropped 1 base and J dropped 10; count of bases not matched to a gene: 2. The CDR3 covers 14 residues. The CDR3 nucleotides are TGTGCCAGCAGCTTAGGGGACAGGGTCTCACCCCTCCACTTT. This encodes CASSLGDRVSPLHF.

This sequence joins TRBV20-1 and TRBJ1-1; D is uncertain. Germline V CDR1 and CDR2: DFQATT, SNEGSKA (reference sequence). V was pared by 7 bases and J by 1 base, with 7 bases between. The CDR3 is made up of 11 amino acids. Here the CDR3 reads CSGVRNTEAFF. In DNA form, the CDR3 reads TGCAGTGGGGTGAGGAACACTGAAGCTTTCTTT.

The chain employs TRBV18 and TRBJ2-1; TRBD2 aligns across 10 bases. CDR3 length: 17 residues. With 0 bases clipped from V and 7 bases from J, the junction kept 9 bases outside the gene matches. Germline V gene sequence: CDR1 KGHSH, CDR2 LQKENI. For the CDR3, the DNA is TGTGCCAGCTCACCACCGATGGCGCTAGCGGGGGTTAATGAGCAGTTCTTC. Translation gives CASSPPMALAGVNEQFF.

The rearrangement links TRBV5-1 to TRBJ1-1; D might be TRBD1 (6 bases). Trimming took off 4 bases at V and 0 bases at J, with 28 bases between the two ends. The length of the CDR3 is 20 residues. Per germline, CDR1 SGHRS and CDR2 YFSETQ. The CDR3 region is CASSHQGRPHAADMNTEAFF. In nucleotides, the CDR3 is TGCGCCAGCAGCCACCAGGGGCGGCCCCACGCAGCTGACATGAACACTGAAGCTTTCTTT. Combining the CDR3 with reference TRBV5-1 and TRBJ1-1 gives the whole variable domain KAGVTQTPRYLIKTRGQQVTLSCSPISGHRSVSWYQQTPGQGLQFLFEYFSETQRNKGNFPGRFSGRQFSNSRSEMNVSTLELGDSALYLCASSHQGRPHAADMNTEAFFGQGTRLTVV.

V usage is TRBV7-2 and J usage is TRBJ1-2; a possible D gene is TRBD1 (6 bases). V was cut by 1 base and J by 8 bases, with 17 bases left in between. CDR1 SGHTA and CDR2 FQGNSA come from the germline V gene. The CDR3 runs 15 residues. The CDR3 loop reads CASSLGGGAGGGYTF. CDR3 sequence (DNA): TGTGCCAGCAGCTTAGGAGGGGGAGCAGGAGGAGGCTACACCTTC. Full variable domain (rest looked up from reference TRBV7-2 and TRBJ1-2): GAGVSQSPSNKVTEKGKDVELRCDPISGHTALYWYRQSLGQGLEFLIYFQGNSAPDKSGLPSDRFSAERTGGSVSTLTIQRTQQEDSAVYLCASSLGGGAGGGYTFGSGTRLTVV.

The chain links TRBV5-1 to TRBJ1-1; D unclear. The CDR3 extends over 16 amino acids. Deletions cut 5 bases from V and 3 bases from J, with 20 bases between. The germline V gene encodes CDR1 SGHRS and CDR2 YFSETQ. As DNA, the CDR3 is TGCGCCAGCAGAATTCGGAATGAGGGCAGTGACACTGAAGCTTTCTTT. This translates into CASRIRNEGSDTEAFF.

The gene calls are TRBV19 and TRBJ1-5, with D perhaps matching TRBD1 (5 bases). Per germline, CDR1 LNHDA and CDR2 SQIVND (reference sequence). The V and J ends lost 6 bases and 4 bases respectively, with 19 bases between them. There are 16 residues in the CDR3. Here the CDR3 reads CASRKGPGFENQPQHF. CDR3 DNA: TGTGCCAGTAGAAAGGGGCCGGGTTTCGAGAATCAGCCCCAGCATTTT.

J is TRBJ2-7 and V is TRBV5-1; 8 bases align to TRBD1. V was clipped by 2 bases and J by 0 bases; unmatched bases: 16. CDR1 is SGHRS, CDR2 YFSETQ, per germline. The CDR3 is 19 residues long. CDR3 coding DNA: TGCGCCAGCAGCTTATCCAACAGGGGGAGCATCACACCCTCCTACGAGCAGTACTTC. Translation gives CASSLSNRGSITPSYEQYF.

This sequence joins TRBV7-9 and TRBJ2-3; D is possibly TRBD1 or TRBD2 (6 bases each). The V end lost 1 base, the J end lost 2 bases, and 10 bases lay between the germline ends. Germline CDR1 and CDR2: SEHNR and FQNEAQ (reference sequence). CDR3 size: 15 residues. The CDR3 nucleotides read TGTGCCAGCAGCTTAGGAGGGGGGTACACAGATACGCAGTATTTT. Its translation: CASSLGGGYTDTQYF.

The chain recombines TRBV6-1 with TRBJ2-1; D not resolved. This CDR3 spans 14 amino acids. V gave up 2 bases and J gave up 2 bases, with 7 bases separating them. CDR1 and CDR2 (germline): MNHNS, SASEGT. CDR3 DNA sequence: TGTGCCAGCAGTGAAACTTTCCCCTACAATGAGCAGTTCTTC. This translates into CASSETFPYNEQFF.

The chain joins TRBV7-9 to TRBJ1-1; D not resolved. The germline V gene has CDR1 SEHNR and CDR2 FQNEAQ (reference sequence). V lost 4 bases, J lost 1 base, and 10 bases lay in between. This CDR3 region has 14 residues. The CDR3 here is CASSSPQANTEAFF. CDR3 sequence (DNA): TGTGCCAGCAGCTCCCCCCAGGCGAACACTGAAGCTTTCTTT. The whole variable domain, remainder taken from reference TRBV7-9 and TRBJ1-1, is DTGVSQNPRHKITKRGQNVTFRCDPISEHNRLYWYRQTLGQGPEFLTYFQNEAQLEKSRLLSDRFSAERPKGSFSTLEIQRTEQGDSAMYLCASSSPQANTEAFFGQGTRLTVV.

There are a few counts of this clone. CDR3 loop: CSASFAGGPTDTQYF. In DNA, the CDR3 is TGCAGTGCTAGTTTCGCGGGGGGGCCGACAGATACGCAGTATTTT. This chain uses TRBV20-1 with TRBJ2-3; 9 nucleotides align to TRBD2. The V gene's germline CDR1 is DFQATT and CDR2 SNEGSKA (reference sequence). After removal of 3 bases from V and 3 bases from J, the junction contained 7 bases not matched to a gene. The CDR3 extends over 15 amino acids.

V and J are TRBV6-5 and TRBJ2-5; TRBD1 or TRBD2 may be the D gene (6 bases each). Germline V gene sequence: CDR1 MNHEY, CDR2 SVGAGI. This CDR3 is built from 16 residues. Trimming left V 2 bases short and J 0 bases short, with 13 bases between. In nucleotides, the CDR3 is TGTGCCAGCAGTTACGTGTGGGGGGCTAACCAAGAGACCCAGTACTTC. Its translation: CASSYVWGANQETQYF.

The chain has TRBV3-1 (or the pseudogene TRBV3-2) and TRBJ2-5; 10 positions agree with TRBD1. With V trimmed by 5 bases and J by 5 bases, 5 bases remained unmatched. Germline CDR1 LGHDT, CDR2 YNNKEL (reference sequence). This CDR3 is 14 amino acids long. CDR3 protein: CASSWDRGGETQYF. Here the CDR3 DNA reads TGTGCCAGCAGCTGGGACAGGGGAGGGGAGACCCAGTACTTC.

The gene calls are TRBV5-1 and TRBJ1-5; the D gene is possibly TRBD1 (5 bases). The germline gives CDR1 SGHRS, CDR2 YFSETQ. V shed 0 bases and J shed 6 bases, with 10 bases lying between them. The CDR3 is 14 residues long. Here the CDR3 reads CASSLDGGTQPQHF. The CDR3 DNA follows: TGCGCCAGCAGCTTGGACGGGGGGACTCAGCCCCAGCATTTT.

The V gene is TRBV6-4, the J gene TRBJ2-3, with D perhaps assigned TRBD1 or TRBD2 (5 bases each). The CDR3 is 15 residues long. Germline loops: CDR1 MRHNA, CDR2 SNTAGT. Trimming took 2 bases from V and 2 from J, leaving 11 bases between them. CDR3 nucleotides: TGTGCCAGCAGTGACCGGGGCAGGACCACAGATACGCAGTATTTT. It is translated as CASSDRGRTTDTQYF.

The V call is TRBV5-1, the J call TRBJ2-1; D possibly corresponds to TRBD2 (7 bases). The germline V gene has CDR1 SGHRS and CDR2 YFSETQ. This CDR3 has 17 amino acids. V was pared by 4 bases and J by 0 bases, with 17 bases between. This CDR3 reads CASSGGATISSYNEQFF. Here the CDR3 DNA reads TGCGCCAGCAGCGGGGGGGCCACTATAAGCTCCTACAATGAGCAGTTCTTC.

V and J are TRBV18 and TRBJ1-5, with unresolved D. The V gene lost 3 bases and the J gene lost 0 bases, with 9 bases spanning the gap. Germline V gene data show CDR1 as KGHSH and CDR2 as LQKENI. The CDR3 covers 15 residues. The CDR3: CASSPSSNSNQPQHF. The CDR3 nucleotides read TGTGCCAGCTCACCGAGCAGTAATAGCAATCAGCCCCAGCATTTT. The complete variable domain, with remaining parts taken from reference TRBV18 and TRBJ1-5, reads NAGVMQNPRHLVRRRGQEARLRCSPMKGHSHVYWYRQLPEEGLKFMVYLQKENIIDESGMPKERFSAEFPKEGPSILRIQQVVRGDSAAYFCASSPSSNSNQPQHFGDGTRLSIL.

A single count supports this clone. CDR3 protein: CASSSGTGTYGYTF. The DNA of the CDR3 is TGCGCCAGCAGCTCCGGGACAGGGACCTATGGCTACACCTTC. The J gene is TRBJ1-2, the V gene TRBV5-1; TRBD1 agrees at 9 bases. Trimming cost V 3 bases and J 4 bases; bases outside gene matches: 4. The CDR3 covers 14 residues. Germline V CDR1 and CDR2: SGHRS, YFSETQ. Drawing the rest from reference TRBV5-1 and TRBJ1-2, the complete variable domain is KAGVTQTPRYLIKTRGQQVTLSCSPISGHRSVSWYQQTPGQGLQFLFEYFSETQRNKGNFPGRFSGRQFSNSRSEMNVSTLELGDSALYLCASSSGTGTYGYTFGSGTRLTVV.

This chain links TRBV5-5 with TRBJ2-7; TRBD1 agrees at 9 bases. With 0 bases clipped from V and 2 bases from J, the junction kept 9 bases outside the gene matches. The CDR3 covers 17 residues. CDR1 SGHKS and CDR2 YYEKEE come from the germline V gene (reference sequence). The CDR3: CASSLDSDRGFAYEQYF. The DNA for the CDR3 is TGTGCCAGCAGCTTGGACTCGGACAGGGGTTTTGCCTACGAGCAGTACTTC.

The CDR3 loop is CASSLVGGQGRTSYTF. CDR3 in DNA: TGTGCCAGCAGCTTAGTGGGGGGACAGGGGAGGACCTCCTACACCTTC. The V and J genes are TRBV7-2 and TRBJ1-2; 10 bases map to TRBD1. Germline V gene sequence: CDR1 SGHTA, CDR2 FQGNSA. J gave up 10 bases and V 1 base, and 12 bases lay outside the gene matches. The CDR3 totals 16 residues.

The DNA for the CDR3 is TGTGCCAGCAGTGTCGGGGGGGACACTGAAGCTTTCTTT. Amino acid sequence: CASSVGGDTEAFF. V is TRBV12-3 or TRBV12-4 and J is TRBJ1-1; TRBD1 might be the D (5 bases). This CDR3 comprises 13 residues. V dropped 5 bases and J dropped 3 bases, with 10 bases sitting between them.

The chain couples TRBV5-4 to TRBJ1-2; possible D gene TRBD1, 5 bases. CDR1 and CDR2 (germline): SGHNT, YYREEE (reference sequence). Between the trimmed V and J ends, which lost 4 bases and 5 bases, there was a span of 12 bases. This CDR3 comprises 13 residues. In DNA form, the CDR3 reads TGTGCCAGCAGCGAAGAGGGGCGGTATGGCTACACCTTC. This sequence encodes CASSEEGRYGYTF.

This rearrangement joins TRBV5-1 to TRBJ1-4, with a weak D call TRBD1 (5 bases). Per the germline V gene, CDR1 is SGHRS and CDR2 is YFSETQ. The CDR3 runs to 14 residues. Trimming shortened V by 0 bases and J by 2 bases, and 5 bases separated the two germline ends. The CDR3 reads CASSLGQTNEKLFF. The CDR3 region has the DNA TGCGCCAGCAGCTTGGGACAGACTAATGAAAAACTGTTTTTT.

The rearrangement joins TRBV2 to TRBJ1-2; unclear D gene. Germline V gene lookup returns CDR1 SNHLY and CDR2 FYNNEI. V shed 6 bases and J shed 3 bases, with 11 bases lying between them. The CDR3 contains 13 residues. The CDR3 spells CASRKFGDYGYTF. Here the CDR3 DNA reads TGTGCCAGCAGAAAGTTCGGGGACTATGGCTACACCTTC.

This clone came up once. J is TRBJ2-7 and V is TRBV11-2, with TRBD1 matching 8 bases. CDR3 length equals 15 residues. Per the germline V gene, CDR1 is SGHAT and CDR2 is FQNNGV. Trimming removed 5 bases from V and 1 base from J; junction bases left unmatched: 7. CDR3 residues: CASSRNRDRSYEQYF. The CDR3 region has the DNA TGTGCCAGCAGCCGGAACCGGGACAGGTCCTACGAGCAGTACTTC.

As DNA, the CDR3 is TGTGCCAGCAGCGTAGGGACAGGTGGAATTATGAACACTGAAGCTTTCTTT. As protein: CASSVGTGGIMNTEAFF. The rearrangement links TRBV9 to TRBJ1-1; 7 bases are shared with TRBD1. Trimming at V came to 0 bases and at J to 0 bases, leaving 8 bases not matched to a gene. This CDR3 comprises 17 residues. Germline CDR1 SGDLS, CDR2 YYNGEE. Combining the CDR3 with reference TRBV9 and TRBJ1-1 gives the whole variable domain DSGVTQTPKHLITATGQRVTLRCSPRSGDLSVYWYQQSLDQGLQFLIQYYNGEERAKGNILERFSAQQFPDLHSELNLSSLELGDSALYFCASSVGTGGIMNTEAFFGQGTRLTVV.